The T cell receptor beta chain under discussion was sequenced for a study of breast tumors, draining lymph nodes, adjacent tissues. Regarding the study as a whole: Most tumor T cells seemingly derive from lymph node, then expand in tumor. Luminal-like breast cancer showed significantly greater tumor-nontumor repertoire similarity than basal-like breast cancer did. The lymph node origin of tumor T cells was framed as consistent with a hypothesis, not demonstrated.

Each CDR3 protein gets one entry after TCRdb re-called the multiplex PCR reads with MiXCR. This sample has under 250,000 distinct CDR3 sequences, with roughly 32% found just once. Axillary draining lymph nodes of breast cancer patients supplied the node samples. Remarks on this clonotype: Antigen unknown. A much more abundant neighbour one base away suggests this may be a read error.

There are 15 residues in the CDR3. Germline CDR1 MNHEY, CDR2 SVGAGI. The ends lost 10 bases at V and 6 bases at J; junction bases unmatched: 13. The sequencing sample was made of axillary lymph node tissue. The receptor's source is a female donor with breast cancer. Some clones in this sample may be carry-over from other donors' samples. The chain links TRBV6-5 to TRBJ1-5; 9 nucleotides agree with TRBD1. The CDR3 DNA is TGTGCCACCCCTCCACGGACAGGGGTGGGTCAGCCCCAGCATTTT. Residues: CATPPRTGVGQPQHF.